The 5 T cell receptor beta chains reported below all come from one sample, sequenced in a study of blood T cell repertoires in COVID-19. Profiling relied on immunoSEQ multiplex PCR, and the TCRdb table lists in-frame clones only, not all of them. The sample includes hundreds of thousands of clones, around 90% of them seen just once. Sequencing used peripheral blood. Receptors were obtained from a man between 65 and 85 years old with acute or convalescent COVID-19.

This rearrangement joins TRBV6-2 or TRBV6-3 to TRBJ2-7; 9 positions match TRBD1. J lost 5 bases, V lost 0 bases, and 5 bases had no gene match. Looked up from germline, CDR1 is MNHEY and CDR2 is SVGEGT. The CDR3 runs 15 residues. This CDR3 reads CASSYSGTGSHEQYF. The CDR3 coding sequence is TGTGCCAGCAGTTACTCCGGGACAGGGAGCCACGAGCAGTACTTC.

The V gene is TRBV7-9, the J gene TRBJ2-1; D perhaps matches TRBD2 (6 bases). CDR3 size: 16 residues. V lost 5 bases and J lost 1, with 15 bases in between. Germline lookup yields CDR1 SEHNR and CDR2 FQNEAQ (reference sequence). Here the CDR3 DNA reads TGTGCCAGCAGCAAGGATCCCGGGACTTCCTACAATGAGCAGTTCTTC. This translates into CASSKDPGTSYNEQFF.

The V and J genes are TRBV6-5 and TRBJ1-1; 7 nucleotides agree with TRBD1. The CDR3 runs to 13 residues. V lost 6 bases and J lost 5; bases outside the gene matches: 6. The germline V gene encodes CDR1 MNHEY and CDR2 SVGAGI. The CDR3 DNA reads TGTGCCAGCAGCTCGGGACAGAGTACTGAAGCTTTCTTT. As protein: CASSSGQSTEAFF.

CDR3 DNA: TGTGCCAGCAGACGGACAGGGGGGGCGAATGAGCAGTTCTTC. Residues: CASRRTGGANEQFF. J is TRBJ2-1 and V is TRBV6-5; 10 nucleotides agree with TRBD1. The CDR3 is made up of 14 amino acids. Per the germline V gene, CDR1 is MNHEY and CDR2 is SVGAGI. With V trimmed by 6 bases and J by 7 bases, 6 bases remained unmatched.

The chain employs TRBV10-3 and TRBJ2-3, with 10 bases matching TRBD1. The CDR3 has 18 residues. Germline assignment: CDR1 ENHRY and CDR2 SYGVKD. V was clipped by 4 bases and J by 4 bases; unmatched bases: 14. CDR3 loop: CAISARDRGSGAPDTQYF. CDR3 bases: TGTGCCATCAGTGCCCGGGACAGGGGAAGTGGGGCGCCAGATACGCAGTATTTT.